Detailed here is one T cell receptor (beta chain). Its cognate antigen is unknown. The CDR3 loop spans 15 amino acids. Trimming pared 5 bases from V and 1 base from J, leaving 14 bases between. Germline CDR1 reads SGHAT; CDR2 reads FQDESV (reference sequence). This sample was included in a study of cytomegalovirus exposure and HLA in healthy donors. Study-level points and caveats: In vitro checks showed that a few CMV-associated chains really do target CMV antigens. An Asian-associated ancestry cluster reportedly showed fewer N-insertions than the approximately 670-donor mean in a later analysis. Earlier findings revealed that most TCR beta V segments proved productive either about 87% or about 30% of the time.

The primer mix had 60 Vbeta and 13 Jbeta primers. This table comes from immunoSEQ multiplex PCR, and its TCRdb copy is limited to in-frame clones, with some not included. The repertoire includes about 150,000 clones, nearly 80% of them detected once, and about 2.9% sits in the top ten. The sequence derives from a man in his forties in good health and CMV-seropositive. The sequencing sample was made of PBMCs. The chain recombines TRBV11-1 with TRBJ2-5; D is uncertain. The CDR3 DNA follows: TGTGCCAGCAGCATATCGGTGACAACCCAAGAGACCCAGTACTTC. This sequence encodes CASSISVTTQETQYF.